This record concerns one T cell receptor beta chain sequence. Its antigen is unidentified. Profiled with immunoSEQ multiplex PCR; TCRdb holds only in-frame clones, not every one. The table has fewer than 150,000 clones, about 84% seen once. The data are from a study of cytomegalovirus exposure and HLA in healthy donors. Study findings and constraints: In vitro confirmation showed three CMV-associated chains to be CMV antigen specific. Reported results showed that the classifier diagnosed cytomegalovirus status with high specificity and sensitivity. The authors listed roughly 150 TCR beta chains as cytomegalovirus-associated.

Per the germline V gene, CDR1 is SGHTA and CDR2 is FQGNSA. V lost 1 base and J lost 2, with 6 bases in between. The CDR3 is 15 residues long. The chain joins TRBV7-2 to TRBJ2-6; perhaps TRBD1 as D (5 bases). The sample consisted of PBMCs. The clonotype was recovered from a man aged 18 to 35 in good health and CMV-seronegative. CDR3 in DNA: TGTGCCAGCAGCTTAGAGGGGACTGGGGCCAACGTCCTGACTTTC. This gives the protein CASSLEGTGANVLTF.